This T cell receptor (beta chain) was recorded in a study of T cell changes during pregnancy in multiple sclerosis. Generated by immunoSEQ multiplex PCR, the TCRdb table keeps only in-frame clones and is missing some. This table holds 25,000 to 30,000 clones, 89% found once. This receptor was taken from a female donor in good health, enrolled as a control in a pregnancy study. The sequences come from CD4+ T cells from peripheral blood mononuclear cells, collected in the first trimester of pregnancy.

The CDR3 region is CASSLFLAGSTDTQYF. DNA for the CDR3: TGTGCCAGCAGCTTGTTCCTAGCGGGTAGCACAGATACGCAGTATTTT. This chain links TRBV5-4 with TRBJ2-3, with 8 bases matching TRBD2. From germline, CDR1 is SGHNT and CDR2 YYREEE (reference sequence). Unmatched junction bases numbered 4, after V lost 1 base and J lost 0 bases. There are 16 residues in the CDR3.